This TCR beta chain was obtained from a study of T-cell memory formation after mild COVID-19. Study context: Across donors, TCR clusters were largely donor specific. Study outcomes and limitations: CM and EM subsets held most contracting CD4+ clones; EMRA held CD8+ ones. Specificity for SARS-CoV-2 was not confirmed among the second-wave clones peaking on day 37.

Germline V CDR1 and CDR2: KGHDR, SFDVKD. Trimming removed 3 bases from V and 5 bases from J; junction bases left unmatched: 2. The CDR3 is 13 amino acids. Libraries for TCRalpha and TCRbeta carried sample barcodes and unique molecular identifiers via 5'RACE. TCRdb fed the 5' RACE reads into MiXCR, producing one record per CDR3 protein. Of 210,000 or so distinct CDR3 sequences in the sample, roughly a tenth were seen once. About this clonotype itself: What it binds is unknown.

Sequencing was done on a sample of PBMCs or a T cell subset sorted from them (not recorded which). The receptor was isolated from a man between 18 and 35 years old who had mild COVID-19 (a few samples of this study predate the infection). Cell type and time point are not known. This chain connects TRBV24-1 to TRBJ1-1, with 7 bases identical to TRBD1. The CDR3 reads CATSDNRGTEAFF. The CDR3 DNA is TGTGCCACCAGTGATAACAGGGGAACTGAAGCTTTCTTT.